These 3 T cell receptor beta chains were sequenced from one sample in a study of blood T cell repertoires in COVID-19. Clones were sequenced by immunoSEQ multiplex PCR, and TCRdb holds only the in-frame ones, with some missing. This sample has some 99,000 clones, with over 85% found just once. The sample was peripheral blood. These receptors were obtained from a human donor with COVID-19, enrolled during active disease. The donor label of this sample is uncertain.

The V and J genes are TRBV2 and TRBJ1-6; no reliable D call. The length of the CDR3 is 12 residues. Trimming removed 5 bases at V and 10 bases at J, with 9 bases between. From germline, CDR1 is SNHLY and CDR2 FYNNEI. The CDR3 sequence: CASSPPESPLHF. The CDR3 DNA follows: TGTGCCAGCAGTCCCCCCGAGTCACCCCTCCACTTT.

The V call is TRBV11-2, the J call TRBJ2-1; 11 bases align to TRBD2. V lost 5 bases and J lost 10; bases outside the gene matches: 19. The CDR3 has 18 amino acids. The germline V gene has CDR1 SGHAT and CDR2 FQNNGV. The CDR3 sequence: CASSAHSIAGGPSSEQFF. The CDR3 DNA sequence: TGTGCCAGCAGCGCGCACTCTATAGCGGGGGGGCCGTCTTCCGAGCAGTTCTTC. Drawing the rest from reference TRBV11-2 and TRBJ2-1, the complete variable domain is EAGVAQSPRYKIIEKRQSVAFWCNPISGHATLYWYQQILGQGPKLLIQFQNNGVVDDSQLPKDRFSAERLKGVDSTLKIQPAKLEDSAVYLCASSAHSIAGGPSSEQFFGPGTRLTVL.

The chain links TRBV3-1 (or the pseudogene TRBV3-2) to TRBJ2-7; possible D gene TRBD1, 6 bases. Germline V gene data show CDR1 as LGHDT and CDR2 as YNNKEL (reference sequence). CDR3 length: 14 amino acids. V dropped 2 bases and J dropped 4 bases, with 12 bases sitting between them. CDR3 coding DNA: TGTGCCAGCAGCCAAACCTTGGACAGATACGAGCAGTACTTC. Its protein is CASSQTLDRYEQYF.